The rows below give T cell receptor beta chains drawn from one sample of a study of blood T cell repertoires in COVID-19. Method: immunoSEQ multiplex PCR; TCRdb's copy keeps in-frame clones and lacks some. The data show under 25,000 clones, about 88% seen once. The sequenced sample was peripheral blood. These receptors were collected from a man aged 65 to 85 in a cohort sampled during active COVID-19. The CDR3 runs from the conserved cysteine through the conserved F or W. Each record gives: V gene, J gene, clone size, D gene, CDR3 protein, CDR3 DNA. A D gene is named only where the DNA matches it firmly. For some rows the clone size is stated as once, few or many, or as a class when expanded; others skip it.

v_call: TRBV6-5
j_call: TRBJ1-5
clone_size: .
d_call: TRBD1
cdr3_aa: CASRDRGQPQHF
cdr3_nt: TGTGCCAGCAGAGACAGGGGTCAGCCCCAGCATTTT

v_call: TRBV7-9
j_call: TRBJ2-7
clone_size: .
d_call: TRBD1
cdr3_aa: CASSPGQSYYEQYF
cdr3_nt: TGTGCCAGCAGCCCGGGACAGAGTTACTACGAGCAGTACTTC

v_call: TRBV28
j_call: TRBJ1-4
clone_size: .
d_call: .
cdr3_aa: CASSLGPLGGEKLFF
cdr3_nt: TGTGCCAGCAGTTTAGGTCCCTTGGGGGGTGAAAAACTGTTTTTT

v_call: TRBV4-2
j_call: TRBJ2-3
clone_size: .
d_call: TRBD2
cdr3_aa: CASSQDGGGGSTDTQYF
cdr3_nt: TGTGCCAGCAGCCAAGATGGGGGGGGAGGGAGCACAGATACGCAGTATTTT

v_call: TRBV20-1
j_call: TRBJ2-1
clone_size: .
d_call: TRBD2
cdr3_aa: CSASEGGGLAKFNEQFF
cdr3_nt: TGCAGTGCTAGTGAGGGTGGGGGACTAGCTAAGTTCAATGAGCAGTTCTTC

v_call: TRBV6-6
j_call: TRBJ2-7
clone_size: once
d_call: TRBD2
cdr3_aa: CASSPRLAGTYEQYF
cdr3_nt: TGTGCCAGCAGCCCCCGACTAGCGGGAACCTACGAGCAGTACTTC

v_call: TRBV11-2
j_call: TRBJ1-2
clone_size: few
d_call: .
cdr3_aa: CASSSLVRPRDGYTF
cdr3_nt: TGTGCCAGCAGCTCCCTGGTAAGGCCTCGGGATGGCTACACCTTC

v_call: TRBV10-3
j_call: TRBJ2-1
clone_size: .
d_call: .
cdr3_aa: CAIRGSGAGVSYNEQFF
cdr3_nt: TGTGCCATCAGGGGATCTGGCGCCGGGGTCTCCTACAATGAGCAGTTCTTC

v_call: TRBV29-1
j_call: TRBJ2-3
clone_size: .
d_call: .
cdr3_aa: CSVDLNRVADTQYF
cdr3_nt: TGCAGCGTTGATCTGAACAGGGTAGCAGATACGCAGTATTTT

v_call: TRBV3-1/TRBV3-2
j_call: TRBJ1-1
clone_size: few
d_call: .
cdr3_aa: CASSHDRNTEAFF
cdr3_nt: TGTGCCAGCAGCCACGACAGGAACACTGAAGCTTTCTTT

v_call: TRBV28
j_call: TRBJ1-2
clone_size: .
d_call: TRBD1
cdr3_aa: CASSLTGGRGGYTF
cdr3_nt: TGTGCCAGCAGTTTGACAGGGGGCAGGGGTGGCTACACCTTC

v_call: TRBV5-1
j_call: TRBJ2-5
clone_size: .
d_call: .
cdr3_aa: CASSLFNQETQYF
cdr3_nt: TGCGCCAGCAGCTTGTTCAACCAAGAGACCCAGTACTTC

v_call: TRBV7-2
j_call: TRBJ2-7
clone_size: .
d_call: TRBD2
cdr3_aa: CASSVAGLTYYEQYF
cdr3_nt: TGTGCCAGCAGCGTAGCGGGCCTCACCTACTACGAGCAGTACTTC

v_call: TRBV5-5
j_call: TRBJ2-1
clone_size: .
d_call: .
cdr3_aa: CASSLGTGIDNEQFF
cdr3_nt: TGTGCCAGCAGCTTGGGTACAGGTATCGACAATGAGCAGTTCTTC

v_call: TRBV11-2
j_call: TRBJ2-7
clone_size: .
d_call: TRBD1
cdr3_aa: CASSFLGQGPYEQYF
cdr3_nt: TGTGCCAGCAGCTTTCTCGGACAGGGACCCTACGAGCAGTACTTC

v_call: TRBV7-2
j_call: TRBJ2-3
clone_size: .
d_call: .
cdr3_aa: CASSLTGASTDTQYF
cdr3_nt: TGTGCCAGCAGCCTGACAGGAGCAAGCACAGATACGCAGTATTTT

v_call: TRBV11-2
j_call: TRBJ1-6
clone_size: .
d_call: .
cdr3_aa: CASSLRTENSPLHF
cdr3_nt: TGTGCCAGCAGCCTTCGGACAGAGAATTCACCCCTCCACTTT

v_call: TRBV28
j_call: TRBJ2-7
clone_size: .
d_call: .
cdr3_aa: CASQSLAHEQYF
cdr3_nt: TGTGCCAGCCAGTCACTAGCACACGAGCAGTACTTC

v_call: TRBV5-5
j_call: TRBJ1-1
clone_size: .
d_call: .
cdr3_aa: CASSFREKNTEAFF
cdr3_nt: TGTGCCAGCAGCTTTAGGGAGAAGAACACTGAAGCTTTCTTT

v_call: TRBV28
j_call: TRBJ2-1
clone_size: once
d_call: .
cdr3_aa: CASSRTAEQFF
cdr3_nt: TGTGCCAGCAGTCGGACAGCTGAGCAGTTCTTC

v_call: TRBV12-5
j_call: TRBJ2-3
clone_size: .
d_call: TRBD2
cdr3_aa: CASAIQLAGGTQYF
cdr3_nt: TGTGCTAGTGCCATACAACTAGCGGGAGGAACGCAGTATTTT

v_call: TRBV5-4
j_call: TRBJ2-2
clone_size: .
d_call: TRBD2
cdr3_aa: CASSSPGLAGGPVGELFF
cdr3_nt: TGTGCCAGCAGCTCCCCGGGACTAGCGGGAGGGCCGGTCGGGGAGCTGTTTTTT

v_call: TRBV29-1
j_call: TRBJ2-2
clone_size: .
d_call: TRBD2
cdr3_aa: CSGNTGGPSTGELFF
cdr3_nt: TGCAGCGGCAACACGGGAGGCCCTTCCACCGGGGAGCTGTTTTTT

v_call: TRBV29-1
j_call: TRBJ2-7
clone_size: .
d_call: .
cdr3_aa: CSVVYAYEQYF
cdr3_nt: TGCAGCGTTGTTTATGCCTACGAGCAGTACTTC

v_call: TRBV7-2
j_call: TRBJ2-7
clone_size: .
d_call: TRBD1
cdr3_aa: CASSLDPGQGREQYF
cdr3_nt: TGTGCCAGCAGCTTAGACCCGGGACAGGGCCGAGAGCAGTACTTC

v_call: TRBV5-4
j_call: TRBJ2-1
clone_size: .
d_call: .
cdr3_aa: CASSFPLASYNEQFF
cdr3_nt: TGTGCCAGCAGCTTCCCCCTAGCTTCCTACAATGAGCAGTTCTTC

v_call: TRBV9
j_call: TRBJ2-3
clone_size: .
d_call: .
cdr3_aa: CASSATTGYTQYF
cdr3_nt: TGTGCCAGCAGCGCGACGACGGGGTATACGCAGTATTTT

v_call: TRBV5-1
j_call: TRBJ1-1
clone_size: few
d_call: .
cdr3_aa: CASSLEGVRTEAFF
cdr3_nt: TGCGCCAGCAGCTTGGAAGGGGTGAGGACTGAAGCTTTCTTT

v_call: TRBV5-8
j_call: TRBJ1-1
clone_size: .
d_call: .
cdr3_aa: CASSPGLPNTEAFF
cdr3_nt: TGTGCCAGCAGCCCGGGACTGCCGAACACTGAAGCTTTCTTT

v_call: TRBV4-1
j_call: TRBJ2-3
clone_size: .
d_call: TRBD2
cdr3_aa: CASSQALPGSGRVVGTDTQYF
cdr3_nt: TGCGCCAGCAGCCAAGCCCTCCCCGGTAGCGGGAGGGTCGTTGGCACAGATACGCAGTATTTT

v_call: TRBV28
j_call: TRBJ2-3
clone_size: .
d_call: TRBD2
cdr3_aa: CASSFGTSSTDTQYF
cdr3_nt: TGTGCCAGCAGTTTCGGGACTAGCAGCACAGATACGCAGTATTTT